This T cell receptor (beta chain) was sequenced in a study of blood T cell repertoires in COVID-19 (TCRdb year 2020). The study in broad terms: The collaborator samples originated in the United States, Italy and Spain and spanned the acute and convalescent phases of COVID-19. The material from the prospective study consisted of cDNA or gDNA derived from T cells, B-cell-depleted T cells, or PBMCs. The dataset comprised deeply sampled blood TCRbeta repertoires from subjects exposed to, actively infected with, or recovered from COVID-19. A freely available public database, intended as a resource for researchers studying the immune response to SARS-CoV-2, is where the repertoires were released. Samples came from the ongoing ImmuneRACE study (first 160 participants) plus 1,254 subjects from 6 global collaborators. The sample metadata nearly always contained a de-identified subject ID, COVID-19 status, age in years and sex. Where HLA class I and class II types were available, the types were taken from metadata supplied by the sample provider, not from assay-based typing.

TCRbeta CDR3 regions were amplified from genomic DNA using the immunoSEQ Assay, a bias-controlled multiplex PCR. Per the original workflow: Within the assay, amplification of reference gene primers was used to estimate how many nucleated cells each sample contained. To quantify the absolute abundance of each unique TCRbeta CDR3 rearrangement, sequence reads were collapsed and filtered. Productive Simpson clonality was computed per sample as the square root of Simpson's diversity index over productive rearrangements. TCRdb holds this immuneACCESS table with in-frame rearrangements only. Some clones are missing; in checked studies, unresolved V genes explain under half, and the rest has no known cause. Clone size and the V and J calls come from that table; the DNA yielded D and trimming. The sample includes 300,000 to 350,000 clones, with 87% observed a single time. Roughly 9.9% of the sample rests with the top ten.

V is pruned by 6 bases and J by 4 bases, leaving 8 bases of the junction without a gene match. The germline V gene sets CDR1 to MNHEY and CDR2 to SVGAGI. Measured from the cysteine to the phenylalanine, the CDR3 is 14 residues long. The read is trimmed to its CDR3 DNA, 42 bases read in frame from base 1. Worth noting for this clone: The antigen it binds to is not known. Base quality data are lacking; no much larger clone is found one base away.

The paper as a whole reports these results and caveats: The quantity of clinical and demographic metadata differed by source and by participant and was supplied without curation.

One collaborating source in Seattle enrolled patients while the patients were actively infected and followed the patients over time throughout the course of disease. Whole blood was collected in K2EDTA tubes by collaborating institutions according to the institutions' own protocols. For TCRbeta analysis, collaborators shipped samples in one of three forms: frozen whole blood, isolated PBMCs, or DNA extracted from either of those sample types. The chain is made from TRBV6-5 and TRBJ2-7, with 8 junctional bases fitting TRBD2. This sequence was found in a man younger than 40 with COVID-19, enrolled during active disease. Material: peripheral blood. At the DNA level, the sequence is TGTGCCAGCAGGACCCAGCGGGAGAGGTACGAGCAGTACTTC. Translated, this is CASRTQRERYEQYF.